This is a list of T cell receptor beta chains from one sample in a study of T cells in Graves' hyperthyroidism and ophthalmopathy. TCRdb itself ran the multiplex PCR reads through MiXCR, one entry per CDR3 protein. The sample contains over 300,000 distinct CDR3 sequences, about 14% of which appear only once. Sequencing was done on a sample of blood. Every receptor here comes from a woman aged 55-69 years with Graves' hyperthyroidism. CDR3s include the opening cysteine and the closing phenylalanine or tryptophan. A D gene is named only where the DNA matches it firmly. Size tells how often a clone was seen (once, few, many) or the class of an expanded clone, and some rows leave it out.

cdr3_aa cdr3_nt j_call d_call v_call clone_size
CATSPSGRAANEQFF TGTGCCACCAGTCCGAGCGGGAGGGCCGCCAATGAGCAGTTCTTC TRBJ2-1 TRBD2 TRBV24-1 NA
CASSFGTNYGYTF TGTGCCAGCAGTTTCGGGACTAACTATGGCTACACCTTC TRBJ1-2 NA TRBV19 many
CASSLAARGHFGETQYF TGCGCCAGCAGCTTGGCCGCCAGGGGGCATTTTGGAGAGACCCAGTACTTC TRBJ2-5 TRBD1 TRBV5-1 NA
CSAKGPGLAGVSEQFF TGCAGTGCGAAGGGGCCTGGACTAGCGGGAGTCAGTGAGCAGTTCTTC TRBJ2-1 TRBD2 TRBV20-1 NA
CASSAQGMNTEAFF TGTGCCAGCAGCGCCCAGGGTATGAACACTGAAGCTTTCTTT TRBJ1-1 NA TRBV9 many
CASSKPGQGLGEQFF TGTGCCAGCAGTAAACCGGGACAGGGATTGGGTGAGCAGTTCTTC TRBJ2-1 TRBD1 TRBV6-2/TRBV6-3 many
CASSFSTGGGRDEQYF TGTGCCAGCAGCTTCTCAACAGGCGGGGGGAGGGACGAGCAGTACTTC TRBJ2-7 TRBD2 TRBV7-3 few
CASSHPRNSHYNEQFF TGTGCCAGCAGCCACCCCCGGAACTCGCATTACAATGAGCAGTTCTTC TRBJ2-1 NA TRBV3-1 NA
CSVDNSRNTEAFF TGCAGCGTTGACAACAGTAGGAACACTGAAGCTTTCTTT TRBJ1-1 NA TRBV29-1 many
CASSQDGGTGGEKLFF TGCGCCAGCAGCCAAGATGGTGGGACAGGGGGTGAAAAACTGTTTTTT TRBJ1-4 TRBD1 TRBV4-1 many
CASRQGAINEQYF TGCGCCAGCAGGCAGGGGGCAATCAACGAGCAGTACTTC TRBJ2-7 TRBD1 TRBV5-1 many
CASSLGTSGRGGPEF TGTGCCAGCAGCCTGGGGACTAGCGGGAGGGGGGGCCCAGAGTTC TRBJ2-7 TRBD2 TRBV3-1 few